This T cell receptor beta chain is drawn from a study of blood T cell repertoires in COVID-19. Whole-study context: COVID-19 samples from acute and convalescent phases originated in the United States, Italy and Spain. PBMCs, B-cell-depleted T cells, or T cells were the source of the cDNA or gDNA that made up the material.

Authors' methods: Reference gene primers were amplified, and this amplification served to estimate nucleated cell counts. Some clones are missing from TCRdb's copy, which holds only in-frame ones; the method was immunoSEQ multiplex PCR. D and trimming come from the DNA, and the V and J calls and clone size come from that table. The sample has about 310,000 clones; approximately 87% are singletons. This clone was seen a single time. V gave up 1 base and J gave up 6 bases, with 12 bases separating them. The CDR3 is made up of 14 amino acids. CDR1 and CDR2 (germline): SGHVS, FNYEAQ. The TCR sequence derives from a woman aged 45 to 65 who had recovered from COVID-19. Sequencing used peripheral blood. This sequence joins TRBV7-6 and TRBJ1-1; perhaps TRBD1 as D (5 bases). The CDR3 nucleotides read TGTGCCAGCAGCTTAGTTGGAGGGGAAGCTGAAGCTTTCTTT. Protein sequence: CASSLVGGEAEAFF.